This TCR beta chain was sequenced during a study of blood T cell repertoires in COVID-19. As for the study in general: Samples of COVID-19 (acute and convalescent) were obtained from the United States, Italy and Spain. Sources were T cells, B-cell-depleted T cells, or PBMCs; the material itself was cDNA or gDNA.

TCRdb's table, derived via immunoSEQ multiplex PCR, lists solely in-frame clones and lacks some. The table lists tens of thousands of clones, around 90% of them singletons. The CDR3 spans 15 residues. CDR1 and CDR2 from the germline V gene are LGHDT and YNNKEL (reference sequence). The germline V and J ends were trimmed by 0 bases and 7 bases, with 13 bases remaining between them. The chain links TRBV3-1 (or the pseudogene TRBV3-2) to TRBJ1-5; D unclear. Sequencing used peripheral blood. This TCR was sampled from a man aged 50-59 years with active COVID-19. CDR3 loop: CASSQDSSPGQPQHF. CDR3 DNA: TGTGCCAGCAGCCAAGACTCATCTCCGGGGCAGCCCCAGCATTTT.